Below, one T cell receptor beta chain is given with its context. These data come from a study of blood T cell repertoires in COVID-19. Looking at the study overall: Spain, Italy and the United States supplied samples that represented acute and convalescent COVID-19.

Original processing methods: Reference gene primers were amplified, and this amplification served to estimate nucleated cell counts. Repertoires were generated with immunoSEQ multiplex PCR, while TCRdb's copy carries only in-frame clones and drops some. The DNA was the basis for D and trimming; V, J and clone size are from that table. The data contain about 240,000 clones, approximately 86% of them singletons. Specimen: peripheral blood. The receptor's source is a woman in her seventies with active or convalescent COVID-19.

This CDR3 is CASSPSDLTTGEAFF. CDR3 nucleotides: TGTGCCAGCAGCCCTTCGGACCTGACTACCGGTGAAGCTTTCTTT. The chain combines TRBV9 with TRBJ1-1; D is undetermined. This CDR3 comprises 15 residues. Germline V gene sequence: CDR1 SGDLS, CDR2 YYNGEE. Trimming left V 4 bases short and J 7 bases short, with 20 bases between.